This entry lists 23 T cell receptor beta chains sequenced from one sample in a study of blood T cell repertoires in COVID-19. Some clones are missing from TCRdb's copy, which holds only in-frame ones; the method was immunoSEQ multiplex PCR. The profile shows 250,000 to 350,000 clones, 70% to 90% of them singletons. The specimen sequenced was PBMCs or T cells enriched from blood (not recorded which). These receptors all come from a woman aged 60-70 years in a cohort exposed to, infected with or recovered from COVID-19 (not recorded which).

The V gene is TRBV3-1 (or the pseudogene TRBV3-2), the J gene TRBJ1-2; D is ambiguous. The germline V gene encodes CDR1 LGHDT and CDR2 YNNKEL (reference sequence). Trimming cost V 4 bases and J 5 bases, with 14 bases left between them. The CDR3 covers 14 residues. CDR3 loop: CASSRGGVKYGYTF. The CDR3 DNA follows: TGTGCCAGCAGCCGAGGCGGGGTAAAATATGGCTACACCTTC.

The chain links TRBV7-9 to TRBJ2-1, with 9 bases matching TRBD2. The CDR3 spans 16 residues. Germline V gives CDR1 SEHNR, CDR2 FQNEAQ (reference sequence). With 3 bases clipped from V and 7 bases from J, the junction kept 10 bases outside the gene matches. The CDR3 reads CASSFPDLAGMNEQFF. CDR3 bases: TGTGCCAGCAGCTTCCCCGATCTAGCGGGAATGAATGAGCAGTTCTTC.

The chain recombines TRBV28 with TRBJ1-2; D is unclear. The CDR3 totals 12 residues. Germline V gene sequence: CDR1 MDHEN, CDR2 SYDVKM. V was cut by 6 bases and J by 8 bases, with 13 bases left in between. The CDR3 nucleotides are TGTGCCAGCAGGGTTCCGGCGGGAGGCTACACCTTC. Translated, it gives CASRVPAGGYTF.

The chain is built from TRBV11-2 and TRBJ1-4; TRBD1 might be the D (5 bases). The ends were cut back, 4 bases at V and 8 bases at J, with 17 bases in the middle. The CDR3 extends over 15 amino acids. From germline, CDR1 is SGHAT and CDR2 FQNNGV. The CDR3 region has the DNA TGTGCCAGCAGCTCTCTTCGCCAGGGTGGAGAAAAACTGTTTTTT. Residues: CASSSLRQGGEKLFF.

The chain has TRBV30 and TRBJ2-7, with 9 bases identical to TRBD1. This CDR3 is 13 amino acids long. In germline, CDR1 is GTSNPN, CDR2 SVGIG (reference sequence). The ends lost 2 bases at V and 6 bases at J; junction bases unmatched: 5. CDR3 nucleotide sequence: TGTGCCTGGAGTAAAAACAGGGGGCGCGAGCAGTACTTC. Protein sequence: CAWSKNRGREQYF.

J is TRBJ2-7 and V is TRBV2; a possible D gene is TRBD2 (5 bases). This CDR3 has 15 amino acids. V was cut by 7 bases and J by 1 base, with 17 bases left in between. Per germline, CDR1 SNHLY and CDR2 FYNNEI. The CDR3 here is CASTPRGWASYEQYF. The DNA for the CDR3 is TGTGCCAGCACCCCACGAGGGTGGGCTTCCTACGAGCAGTACTTC.

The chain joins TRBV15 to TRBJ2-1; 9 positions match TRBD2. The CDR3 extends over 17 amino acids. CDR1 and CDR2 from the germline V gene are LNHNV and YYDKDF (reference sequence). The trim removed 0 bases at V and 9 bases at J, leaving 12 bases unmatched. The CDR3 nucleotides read TGTGCCACCAGCAGAGATCGGTTTAGCGGGAGCCGGCCTGAGCAGTTCTTC. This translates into CATSRDRFSGSRPEQFF.

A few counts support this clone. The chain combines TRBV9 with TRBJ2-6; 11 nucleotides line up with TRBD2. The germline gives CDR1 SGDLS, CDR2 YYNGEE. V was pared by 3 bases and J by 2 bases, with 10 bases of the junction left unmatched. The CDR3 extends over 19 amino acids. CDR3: CASSEGQLAGETGANVLTF. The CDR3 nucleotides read TGTGCCAGCAGCGAGGGGCAACTAGCGGGAGAAACTGGGGCCAACGTCCTGACTTTC. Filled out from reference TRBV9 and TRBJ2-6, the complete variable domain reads DSGVTQTPKHLITATGQRVTLRCSPRSGDLSVYWYQQSLDQGLQFLIQYYNGEERAKGNILERFSAQQFPDLHSELNLSSLELGDSALYFCASSEGQLAGETGANVLTFGAGSRLTVL.

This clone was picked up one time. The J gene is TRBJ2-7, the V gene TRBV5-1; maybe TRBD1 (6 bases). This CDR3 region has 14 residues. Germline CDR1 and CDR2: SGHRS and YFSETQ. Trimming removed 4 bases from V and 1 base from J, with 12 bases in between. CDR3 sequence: CASSLTQGSYEQYF. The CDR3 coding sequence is TGCGCCAGCAGCCTAACACAGGGTTCCTACGAGCAGTACTTC.

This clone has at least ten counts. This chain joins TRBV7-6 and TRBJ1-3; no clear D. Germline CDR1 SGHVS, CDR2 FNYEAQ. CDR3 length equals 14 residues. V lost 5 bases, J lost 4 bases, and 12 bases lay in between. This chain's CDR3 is CASSTGVGGNTIYF. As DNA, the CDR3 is TGTGCCAGCAGCACCGGGGTAGGAGGAAACACCATATATTTT.

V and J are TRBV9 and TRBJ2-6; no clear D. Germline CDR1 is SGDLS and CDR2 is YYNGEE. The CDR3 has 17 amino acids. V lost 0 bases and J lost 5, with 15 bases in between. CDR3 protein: CASSVESWNSRANVLTF. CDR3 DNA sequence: TGTGCCAGCAGCGTAGAATCCTGGAACAGTAGGGCCAACGTCCTGACTTTC.

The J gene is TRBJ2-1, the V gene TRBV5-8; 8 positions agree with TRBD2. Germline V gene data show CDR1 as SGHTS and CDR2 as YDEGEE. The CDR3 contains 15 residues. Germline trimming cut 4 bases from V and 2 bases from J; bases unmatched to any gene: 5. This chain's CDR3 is CASSPGTRAYNEQFF. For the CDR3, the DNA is TGTGCCAGCAGCCCCGGGACTAGAGCCTACAATGAGCAGTTCTTC.

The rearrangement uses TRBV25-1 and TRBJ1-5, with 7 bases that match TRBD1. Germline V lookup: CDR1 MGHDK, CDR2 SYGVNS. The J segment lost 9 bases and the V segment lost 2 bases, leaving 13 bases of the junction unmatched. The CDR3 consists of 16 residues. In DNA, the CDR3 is TGTGCCAGCAGTGAAGACCGGGCAGGGGGAAATGGGCCCCAGCATTTT. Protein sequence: CASSEDRAGGNGPQHF. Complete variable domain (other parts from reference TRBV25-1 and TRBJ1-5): EADIYQTPRYLVIGTGKKITLECSQTMGHDKMYWYQQDPGMELHLIHYSYGVNSTEKGDLSSESTVSRIRTEHFPLTLESARPSHTSQYLCASSEDRAGGNGPQHFGDGTRLSIL.

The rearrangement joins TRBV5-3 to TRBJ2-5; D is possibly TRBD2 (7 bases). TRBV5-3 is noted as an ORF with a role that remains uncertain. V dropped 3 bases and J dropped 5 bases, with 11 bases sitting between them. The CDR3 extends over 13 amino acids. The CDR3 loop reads CARSYKGGETQYF. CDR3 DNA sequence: TGTGCCAGAAGCTACAAGGGGGGGGAGACCCAGTACTTC.

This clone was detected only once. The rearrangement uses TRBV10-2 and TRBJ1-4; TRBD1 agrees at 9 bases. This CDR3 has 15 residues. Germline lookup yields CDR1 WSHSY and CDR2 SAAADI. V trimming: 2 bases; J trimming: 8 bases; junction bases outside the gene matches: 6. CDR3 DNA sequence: TGCGCCAGCAGTGAGCCGGGACAGGGTAGAGAAAAACTGTTTTTT. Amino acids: CASSEPGQGREKLFF.

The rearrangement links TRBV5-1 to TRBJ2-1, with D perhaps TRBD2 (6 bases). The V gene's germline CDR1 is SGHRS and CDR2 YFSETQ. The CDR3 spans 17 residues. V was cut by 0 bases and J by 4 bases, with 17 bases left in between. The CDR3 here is CASSLGATRYGYNEQFF. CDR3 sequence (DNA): TGCGCCAGCAGCTTGGGGGCGACTAGATATGGGTACAATGAGCAGTTCTTC. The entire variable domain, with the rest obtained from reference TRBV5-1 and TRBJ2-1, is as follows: KAGVTQTPRYLIKTRGQQVTLSCSPISGHRSVSWYQQTPGQGLQFLFEYFSETQRNKGNFPGRFSGRQFSNSRSEMNVSTLELGDSALYLCASSLGATRYGYNEQFFGPGTRLTVL.

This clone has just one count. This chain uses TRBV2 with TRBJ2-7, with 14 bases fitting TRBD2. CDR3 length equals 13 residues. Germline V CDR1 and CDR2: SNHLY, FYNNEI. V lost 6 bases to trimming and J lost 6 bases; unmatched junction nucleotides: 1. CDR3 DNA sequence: TGTGCCAGCAGGGGACTAGCGGGAGTCGAGCAGTACTTC. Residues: CASRGLAGVEQYF.

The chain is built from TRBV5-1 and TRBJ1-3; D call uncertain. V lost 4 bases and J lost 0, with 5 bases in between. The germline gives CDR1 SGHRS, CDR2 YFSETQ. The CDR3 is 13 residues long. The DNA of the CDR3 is TGCGCCAGCAGCGGCAGCTCTGGAAACACCATATATTTT. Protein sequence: CASSGSSGNTIYF. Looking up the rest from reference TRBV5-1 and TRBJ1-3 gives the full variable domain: KAGVTQTPRYLIKTRGQQVTLSCSPISGHRSVSWYQQTPGQGLQFLFEYFSETQRNKGNFPGRFSGRQFSNSRSEMNVSTLELGDSALYLCASSGSSGNTIYFGEGSWLTVV.

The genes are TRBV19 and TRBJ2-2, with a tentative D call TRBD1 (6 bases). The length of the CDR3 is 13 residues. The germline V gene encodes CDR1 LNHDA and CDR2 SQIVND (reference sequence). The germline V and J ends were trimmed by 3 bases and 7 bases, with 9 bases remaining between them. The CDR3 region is CASSMQGNGELFF. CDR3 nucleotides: TGTGCCAGTAGTATGCAGGGGAACGGGGAGCTGTTTTTT.

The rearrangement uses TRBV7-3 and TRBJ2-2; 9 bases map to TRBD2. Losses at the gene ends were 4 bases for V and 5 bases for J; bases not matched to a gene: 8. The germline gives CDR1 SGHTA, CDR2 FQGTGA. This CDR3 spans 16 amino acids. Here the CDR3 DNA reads TGTGCCAGCAGCTCAAGCGGGAGGACGAGGACCGGGGAGCTGTTTTTT. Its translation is CASSSSGRTRTGELFF.

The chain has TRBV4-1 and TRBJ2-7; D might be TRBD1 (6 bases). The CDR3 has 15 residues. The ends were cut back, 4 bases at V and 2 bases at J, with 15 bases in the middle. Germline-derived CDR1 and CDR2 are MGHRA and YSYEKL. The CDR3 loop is CASSPTQGLAYEQYF. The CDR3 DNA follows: TGCGCCAGCAGCCCAACACAGGGTTTAGCCTACGAGCAGTACTTC.

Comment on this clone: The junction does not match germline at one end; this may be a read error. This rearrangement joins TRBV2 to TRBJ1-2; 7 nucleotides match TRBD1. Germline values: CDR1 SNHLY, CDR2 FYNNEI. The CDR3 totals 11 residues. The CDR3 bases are TGTGCCACCAGTGAGACAGGGTTGAACACCTTC. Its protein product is CATSETGLNTF.

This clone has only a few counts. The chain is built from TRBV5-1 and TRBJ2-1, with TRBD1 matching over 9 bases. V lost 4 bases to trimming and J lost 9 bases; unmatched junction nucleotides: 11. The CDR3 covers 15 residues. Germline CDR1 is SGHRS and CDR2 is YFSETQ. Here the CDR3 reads CASSPGQGRGPEQFF. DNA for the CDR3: TGCGCCAGCAGCCCCGGACAGGGGAGGGGGCCTGAGCAGTTCTTC.